The 30 T cell receptor beta chains in this list originate from one sample, sequenced in a study of T-cell reconstitution after alpha-beta-depleted transplantation in children listed by TCRdb under 2016. The library was prepared using PCR. The data were produced on an Illumina HiSeq 2500. TCR libraries were prepared with molecular barcoding, using unique molecular identifiers to normalize TCRbeta repertoire quantification. TCRdb reprocessing: public reads trimmed at Q25 with fastp, clones called with MiXCR, in-frame beta chains kept. Rows are combined by CDR3 protein, so each entry shows the most common genes and DNA. This sample comprises around 600,000 distinct CDR3 sequences, more than 9% of them detected only once. The ten largest make up about 4% of the sample. The sequencing used PBMCs from the stem cell graft donor, collected from the stem cell graft. The receptors originated from a human donor who donated a stem cell graft to a child with acute myeloid leukemia.

This clonotype has just a few counts. The V and J genes are TRBV28 and TRBJ2-4, with D possibly TRBD1 on 5 matching bases. There are 16 residues in the CDR3. In germline, CDR1 is MDHEN, CDR2 SYDVKM. Trimming took off 5 bases at V and 7 bases at J, with 21 bases between the two ends. CDR3 in amino acids: CASSLSTTGSYNIQYF. CDR3 bases: TGTGCCAGCAGTCTCTCGACCACAGGAAGCTATAACATTCAGTACTTC.

The V and J genes are TRBV4-3 and TRBJ2-5; perhaps D is TRBD1 or TRBD2 (5 bases each). Trimming pared 2 bases from V and 2 bases from J, leaving 12 bases between. Germline CDR1 and CDR2: LGHNA and YSLEER. The CDR3 spans 15 residues. CDR3 DNA: TGCGCCAGCAGCCAACGGGGCGGACCACAAGAGACCCAGTACTTC. Translation: CASSQRGGPQETQYF.

J is TRBJ2-3 and V is TRBV18; D is unclear. CDR3 size: 14 residues. The V end was cut by 2 bases, the J end by 6 bases, with 12 bases between. Germline-derived CDR1 and CDR2 are KGHSH and LQKENI. This CDR3 reads CASSPTTGRDTQYF. CDR3 DNA: TGTGCCAGCTCACCAACGACCGGTCGGGATACGCAGTATTTT.

J is TRBJ2-3 and V is TRBV7-2, with a tentative D call TRBD2 (6 bases). Germline CDR1 reads SGHTA; CDR2 reads FQGNSA. The V end lost 0 bases, the J end lost 8 bases, and 12 bases lay between the germline ends. This CDR3 has 14 amino acids. The CDR3 loop reads CASSLAGSGGTQYF. CDR3 nucleotide sequence: TGTGCCAGCAGCTTAGCTGGTAGCGGTGGTACGCAGTATTTT.

This clonotype was counted at least ten times. The chain links TRBV10-3 to TRBJ2-1; tentatively, D is TRBD1 or TRBD2 (6 bases each). The V gene lost 3 bases and the J gene lost 2 bases, with 17 bases spanning the gap. Germline CDR1 reads ENHRY; CDR2 reads SYGVKD. This CDR3 is 17 amino acids long. CDR3 protein: CAISDTRGATPYNEQFF. CDR3 nucleotide sequence: TGTGCCATCAGTGACACGAGGGGGGCGACCCCCTACAATGAGCAGTTCTTC.

The table lists this clonotype with a few counts. The gene calls are TRBV10-3 and TRBJ2-1; D is perhaps TRBD1 or TRBD2 (6 bases each). The V and J ends lost 11 bases and 5 bases respectively, with 19 bases between them. The CDR3 sequence is 14 residues long. CDR1 is ENHRY, CDR2 SYGVKD, per germline. Written as DNA, the CDR3 is TGTGCCGCCAGGGGAGTGTTAGCGGACAATGAGCAGTTCTTC. Protein sequence: CAARGVLADNEQFF.

V and J are TRBV20-1 and TRBJ2-1, with 7 nucleotides matching TRBD1. The CDR3 has 15 amino acids. V shed 3 bases, J shed 1 base, and the junction held 6 bases outside the gene matches. Per germline, CDR1 DFQATT and CDR2 SNEGSKA (reference sequence). Written as DNA, the CDR3 is TGCAGTGCTAGGAACAAGACAGGGTCCTACAATGAGCAGTTCTTC. This encodes CSARNKTGSYNEQFF.

The chain uses TRBV7-3 and TRBJ2-2; 9 nucleotides agree with TRBD2. The CDR3 has 17 residues. Germline V gives CDR1 SGHTA, CDR2 FQGTGA. Trimming cost V 4 bases and J 5 bases; bases outside gene matches: 11. The CDR3 DNA is TGTGCCAGCAGCTCCCGCGGTAGCGGGAGTGGGACCGGGGAGCTGTTTTTT. Encoded protein: CASSSRGSGSGTGELFF.

The chain carries TRBV6-2 or TRBV6-3 and TRBJ2-2; D is unclear. The CDR3 length is 14 residues. V lost 0 bases, J lost 4 bases, and 6 bases lay in between. The germline V gene encodes CDR1 MNHEY and CDR2 SVGEGT. CDR3 residues: CASSYSASTGELFF. In DNA, the CDR3 is TGTGCCAGCAGTTACTCGGCCAGCACCGGGGAGCTGTTTTTT.

This clonotype has only a few counts. The chain joins TRBV29-1 to TRBJ2-7; weak D call: TRBD2 (6 bases). This CDR3 spans 12 amino acids. V gave up 6 bases and J gave up 6 bases, with 15 bases separating them. Germline assignment: CDR1 SQVTM and CDR2 ANQGSEA. The CDR3 here is CSVSPGGREQYF. The CDR3 DNA reads TGCAGCGTCTCCCCCGGGGGACGCGAGCAGTACTTC.

V usage is TRBV20-1 and J usage is TRBJ2-3, with TRBD2 as a possible D gene (6 bases). The CDR3 extends over 15 amino acids. The germline CDR1 and CDR2 sequences are DFQATT and SNEGSKA (reference sequence). V was trimmed by 5 bases and J by 1 base, leaving 16 bases between them. In DNA, the CDR3 is TGCAGTGCTCAGGCTCCGGGCGGGGGCACAGATACGCAGTATTTT. Residues: CSAQAPGGGTDTQYF.

This clonotype was counted only a few times. V and J are TRBV5-5 and TRBJ2-5; 12 bases line up with TRBD2. Germline values: CDR1 SGHKS, CDR2 YYEKEE (reference sequence). This CDR3 spans 16 amino acids. The ends lost 5 bases at V and 0 bases at J; junction bases unmatched: 5. The chain's CDR3 is CASSSGTSGYQETQYF. CDR3 in DNA: TGTGCCAGCAGTTCCGGGACTAGCGGGTACCAAGAGACCCAGTACTTC.

This clonotype was recorded many times. The V call is TRBV29-1, the J call TRBJ2-4, with D possibly TRBD2 on 7 matching bases. Between the trimmed V and J ends, which lost 3 bases and 6 bases, there was a span of 12 bases. The CDR3 contains 13 residues. Germline-derived CDR1 and CDR2 are SQVTM and ANQGSEA. The CDR3 region is CSVDGGPGNIQYF. DNA of the CDR3: TGCAGCGTTGACGGGGGGCCGGGAAACATTCAGTACTTC. Based on the CDR3 plus reference TRBV29-1 and TRBJ2-4, the full variable domain is SAVISQKPSRDICQRGTSLTIQCQVDSQVTMMFWYRQQPGQSLTLIATANQGSEATYESGFVIDKFPISRPNLTFSTLTVSNMSPEDSSIYLCSVDGGPGNIQYFGAGTRLSVL.

The V call is TRBV5-1, the J call TRBJ2-5; D is possibly TRBD1 (6 bases). CDR1 SGHRS and CDR2 YFSETQ come from the germline V gene. CDR3 length: 15 residues. V shed 2 bases and J shed 2 bases, with 13 bases lying between them. CDR3 coding DNA: TGCGCCAGCAGCTTCTCCGGGACAACGCAAGAGACCCAGTACTTC. It translates to CASSFSGTTQETQYF. Complete variable domain (other parts from reference TRBV5-1 and TRBJ2-5): KAGVTQTPRYLIKTRGQQVTLSCSPISGHRSVSWYQQTPGQGLQFLFEYFSETQRNKGNFPGRFSGRQFSNSRSEMNVSTLELGDSALYLCASSFSGTTQETQYFGPGTRLLVL.

This clonotype came up many times. The chain links TRBV12-3 or TRBV12-4 to TRBJ2-5, with D unresolved. The CDR3 has 13 residues. V was shortened by 3 bases and J by 4 bases, with 9 bases between the two germline ends. Here the CDR3 reads CASSFDPPETQYF. DNA for the CDR3: TGTGCCAGCAGTTTCGACCCCCCAGAGACCCAGTACTTC.

This clonotype was counted at least ten times. The chain couples TRBV2 to TRBJ2-2, with 7 bases aligning to TRBD2. Trimming removed 8 bases from V and 1 base from J; junction bases left unmatched: 7. The CDR3 contains 15 residues. In germline, CDR1 is SNHLY, CDR2 FYNNEI. The CDR3 loop reads CASLQGLLNTGELFF. CDR3 nucleotides: TGTGCCAGCCTTCAGGGACTACTGAACACCGGGGAGCTGTTTTTT.

The chain links TRBV30 to TRBJ1-3; D unclear. CDR1 and CDR2 (germline): GTSNPN, SVGIG (reference sequence). This CDR3 spans 14 amino acids. V was shortened by 4 bases and J by 0 bases, with 10 bases between the two germline ends. As DNA, the CDR3 is TGTGCCTGGATGAGCGGTCACTCTGGAAACACCATATATTTT. Translation gives CAWMSGHSGNTIYF.

This chain connects TRBV7-8 to TRBJ1-2; 9 bases map to TRBD1. The V gene's germline CDR1 is SGHVS and CDR2 FQNEAQ. V trimming: 0 bases; J trimming: 6 bases; junction bases outside the gene matches: 5. CDR3 length equals 15 residues. As DNA, the CDR3 is TGTGCCAGCAGCTTAGCTTATAGGACAGGGGATGGCTACACCTTC. It is translated as CASSLAYRTGDGYTF.

This clonotype was observed a handful of times. J is TRBJ1-2 and V is TRBV6-1; D remains ambiguous. V lost 3 bases and J lost 9, with 11 bases in between. Germline V CDR1 and CDR2: MNHNS, SASEGT. The CDR3 extends over 12 amino acids. CDR3 sequence reads: CASSDGPFRYTF. The CDR3 bases are TGTGCCAGCAGTGATGGACCCTTTCGCTACACCTTC.

This clonotype was found many times. This chain links TRBV27 with TRBJ2-7; D could derive from TRBD1 or TRBD2 (5 bases each). The V and J ends lost 5 bases and 6 bases respectively, with 17 bases between them. Germline lookup yields CDR1 MNHEY and CDR2 SMNVEV (reference sequence). The CDR3 has 14 residues. The CDR3, as DNA: TGTGCCAGCAGTCCTGCAGGGACCAGGGTCGAGCAGTACTTC. Translating it yields CASSPAGTRVEQYF.

The chain joins TRBV20-1 to TRBJ2-1, with TRBD2 identical over 12 bases. CDR3 size: 14 residues. Germline V lookup: CDR1 DFQATT, CDR2 SNEGSKA (reference sequence). Unmatched junction bases numbered 9, after V lost 0 bases and J lost 15 bases. Written as DNA, the CDR3 is TGCAGTGCTAGAGATGAACTAGCGGGAGGTTCAGCGTTCTTC. This gives the protein CSARDELAGGSAFF.

V and J are TRBV6-2 or TRBV6-3 and TRBJ2-7; the match to TRBD2 covers 12 bases. This CDR3 region has 18 residues. Germline trimming cut 5 bases from V and 0 bases from J; bases unmatched to any gene: 11. CDR1 is MNHEY and CDR2 is SVGEGT in the germline V gene. CDR3 in DNA: TGTGCCAGCAGTCCCAGACCTTGGACTAGCGGGATCTCCTACGAGCAGTACTTC. Protein sequence: CASSPRPWTSGISYEQYF.

Many counts were recorded for this clonotype. This chain joins TRBV5-1 and TRBJ2-5, with 7 positions matching TRBD2. This CDR3 comprises 14 residues. In germline, CDR1 is SGHRS, CDR2 YFSETQ. Unmatched junction bases numbered 1, after V lost 0 bases and J lost 2 bases. The CDR3 DNA reads TGCGCCAGCAGCTTGGGAGCGGGGCAAGAGACCCAGTACTTC. Encoded protein: CASSLGAGQETQYF.

This clonotype showed up just a few times. V and J are TRBV3-1 and TRBJ1-1; D ambiguous. Deletions cut 4 bases from V and 0 bases from J, with 12 bases between. Germline V gene data show CDR1 as LGHDT and CDR2 as YNNKEL (reference sequence). This CDR3 region has 15 residues. The CDR3 bases are TGTGCCAGCAGCCCCCTCCGAGATTTGAACACTGAAGCTTTCTTT. Its protein product is CASSPLRDLNTEAFF.

This clonotype was detected ten times or more. The chain recombines TRBV20-1 with TRBJ1-4; D uncertain. The CDR3 has 11 amino acids. Trimming left V 0 bases short and J 6 bases short, with 2 bases between. Germline CDR1 reads DFQATT; CDR2 reads SNEGSKA (reference sequence). CDR3 sequence: CSAREDEKLFF. Written as DNA, the CDR3 is TGCAGTGCTAGAGAGGATGAAAAACTGTTTTTT.

This clonotype was seen many times. CDR3 loop: CASSTGGDSSPLHF. DNA for the CDR3: TGTGCCAGCAGCACAGGGGGCGATAGTTCACCCCTCCACTTT. The genes are TRBV4-2 and TRBJ1-6; 9 bases agree with TRBD1. V lost 5 bases, J lost 9 bases, and 5 bases stayed unmatched. The CDR3 consists of 14 residues. The germline CDR1 and CDR2 sequences are LGHNA and YNFKEQ.

This clonotype was detected ten times or more. The V gene is TRBV29-1, the J gene TRBJ2-5; 8 positions match TRBD1. Germline trimming cut 8 bases from V and 2 bases from J; bases unmatched to any gene: 4. Germline lookup yields CDR1 SQVTM and CDR2 ANQGSEA. The CDR3 spans 12 residues. CDR3 sequence (DNA): TGCAGCCTAGGGACAGGTCAAGAGACCCAGTACTTC. Translated: CSLGTGQETQYF.

The genes are TRBV25-1 and TRBJ1-3; 9 nucleotides match TRBD1. The J segment lost 8 bases and the V segment lost 6 bases, leaving 5 bases of the junction unmatched. The CDR3 is 13 residues long. Germline V gene sequence: CDR1 MGHDK, CDR2 SYGVNS. The DNA of the CDR3 is TGTGCCAGCAGAGGGACAGGGTTGGACACCATATATTTT. Protein: CASRGTGLDTIYF.

A few counts support this clonotype. V is TRBV6-5 and J is TRBJ1-2, with 7 bases that match TRBD1. CDR3 size: 13 residues. V gave up 7 bases and J gave up 7 bases; unmatched junction bases: 9. Germline V lookup: CDR1 MNHEY, CDR2 SVGAGI. CDR3 sequence reads: CASTRAPGGGYTF. The CDR3 DNA reads as TGTGCCAGCACCCGGGCCCCAGGGGGTGGCTACACCTTC.

Ten or more counts support this clonotype. The chain combines TRBV11-1 with TRBJ2-4; D might be TRBD2 (6 bases). Germline V gene sequence: CDR1 SGHAT, CDR2 FQDESV (reference sequence). The CDR3 totals 15 residues. The germline V and J ends were trimmed by 2 bases and 4 bases, with 12 bases remaining between them. The CDR3 DNA sequence: TGTGCCAGCAGCTTACTCGGGGGAACGAAAAACATTCAGTACTTC. Translation: CASSLLGGTKNIQYF.